Listed below are T cell receptor beta chains from one sample, sequenced in a study of CD8 T cells in Susac syndrome. A single record per CDR3 protein comes from TCRdb applying MiXCR to the immunoSEQ multiplex PCR reads. The table shows about 180,000 distinct CDR3 sequences, with 85% to 95% occurring only once. Sample: CD4+ T cells from PBMCs. These receptors were obtained from a human donor with Susac syndrome. Both conserved end residues are part of each CDR3. Clone size is not always given. Where it is, it says once, few, many or a class for expanded clones.

V gene,clone size,J gene,CDR3 protein
TRBV7-8,-,TRBJ1-2,CASSSGHDYGYTF
TRBV6-2/TRBV6-3,-,TRBJ2-5,CASSQRAETPYQETQYF
TRBV11-2,few,TRBJ2-5,CASSLTSSTETQYF
TRBV20-1,-,TRBJ2-3,CSARLTITDTQYF
TRBV6-1,-,TRBJ1-5,CASKVGNQPQHF
TRBV5-5,-,TRBJ1-4,CASSFRDTVWEKLFF
TRBV12-3/TRBV12-4,-,TRBJ2-1,CASSFSYRGRHNEQFF
TRBV7-6,-,TRBJ2-7,CASSLAEGGYEQYF
TRBV24-1,few,TRBJ2-1,CATSDSSGGGYNEQFF
TRBV7-3,-,TRBJ2-3,CASSSGLAAGTDTQYF
TRBV25-1,-,TRBJ2-3,CASSDDRTDTQYF
TRBV24-1,-,TRBJ2-5,CATSDGLTQYF
TRBV24-1,once,TRBJ2-5,CATSDRDSQWAQYF
TRBV4-2,-,TRBJ2-5,CASSQAAQETQYF
TRBV7-6,-,TRBJ2-1,CASSLEPSGAVNEQFF
TRBV6-1,-,TRBJ1-2,CASSEAGGLNGYTF
TRBV5-6,-,TRBJ1-5,CASSLVGYNQPQHF
TRBV2,few,TRBJ2-7,CASNSVRDTSYEQYF
TRBV27,-,TRBJ2-7,CASSSNTLSDRAGEQYF
TRBV29-1,once,TRBJ1-1,CSVDHQGGGTEAFF
TRBV6-1,-,TRBJ2-3,CASSRGPVNTDTQYF
TRBV6-2/TRBV6-3,-,TRBJ2-7,CASSYLATGLSEQYF
TRBV3-1,-,TRBJ2-5,CASSQLRGNQETQYF
TRBV20-1,-,TRBJ2-1,CSAQGAASGAYNEQFF
TRBV20-1,-,TRBJ1-6,CSALTDYNSPLHF
TRBV7-2,-,TRBJ2-3,CASSFGTITDTQYF
TRBV18,-,TRBJ2-7,CASSPNPGDEQYF
TRBV20-1,once,TRBJ1-2,CSASHRTAYGYTF
TRBV10-3,-,TRBJ2-5,CATARGGGETQYF
TRBV6-5,-,TRBJ2-3,CASSSSGAPDTQYF
TRBV25-1,-,TRBJ1-6,CASSEGRDIRPLHF
TRBV9,-,TRBJ2-5,CASSGEAGGTQETQYF
TRBV7-2,-,TRBJ2-5,CASSSLPGRETQYF
TRBV5-1,-,TRBJ2-5,CASRAWGKPETQYF
TRBV2,-,TRBJ1-5,CASSERVSNQPQHF
TRBV15,-,TRBJ1-1,CATSRDQSLEAFF
TRBV12-3/TRBV12-4,-,TRBJ2-1,CASSLASPFF
TRBV9,-,TRBJ2-2,CASSVGLTGELFF